These 22 T cell receptor beta chains were sequenced from one sample in a study of control samples from healthy donors and cancer patients. The table came from immunoSEQ multiplex PCR; TCRdb's copy has only in-frame clones and leaves some out. The sample lists tens of thousands of clones, approximately 93% occurring once. The specimen sequenced was blood. Receptors were obtained from a woman in her twenties or thirties in good health.

The chain carries TRBV29-1 and TRBJ1-1; D not certain. The CDR3 extends over 12 amino acids. The germline gives CDR1 SQVTM, CDR2 ANQGSEA. Trimming pared 7 bases from V and 4 bases from J, leaving 13 bases between. CDR3 nucleotide sequence: TGCAGCGGACTTGAGATGGGCACTGAAGCTTTCTTT. Residues: CSGLEMGTEAFF.

The rearrangement links TRBV4-1 to TRBJ2-6, with a possible D match to TRBD1 (6 bases). The CDR3 totals 19 residues. The germline CDR1 and CDR2 sequences are MGHRA and YSYEKL. V gave up 0 bases and J gave up 0 bases, with 15 bases separating them. CDR3 DNA sequence: TGCGCCAGCAGCCAAGACGCCCTGACAGGACTCTCTGGGGCCAACGTCCTGACTTTC. This gives the protein CASSQDALTGLSGANVLTF.

This clone was observed once. V usage is TRBV5-1 and J usage is TRBJ1-5, with 8 bases matching TRBD1. CDR1 and CDR2 from the germline V gene are SGHRS and YFSETQ. Trimming removed 10 bases from V and 2 bases from J; junction bases left unmatched: 2. This CDR3 spans 12 amino acids. CDR3 in amino acids: CALQGGNQPQHF. Written as DNA, the CDR3 is TGCGCCCTACAGGGGGGCAATCAGCCCCAGCATTTT.

The chain is built from TRBV2 and TRBJ1-6; D not certain. Germline CDR1 reads SNHLY; CDR2 reads FYNNEI. The CDR3 runs to 15 residues. Trimming pared 3 bases from V and 4 bases from J, leaving 10 bases between. The CDR3 is CASSDAAYYNSPLHF. In nucleotides, the CDR3 is TGTGCCAGCAGTGATGCAGCCTATTATAATTCACCCCTCCACTTT.

The rearrangement uses TRBV14 and TRBJ1-5; perhaps TRBD1 as D (5 bases). The V gene's germline CDR1 is SGHDN and CDR2 FVKESK. The V and J ends lost 4 bases and 6 bases respectively, with 13 bases between them. The CDR3 covers 14 residues. The chain's CDR3 is CASSRAGFGQPQHF. The CDR3 region has the DNA TGTGCCAGCAGCCGGGCAGGGTTCGGTCAGCCCCAGCATTTT.

V and J are TRBV19 and TRBJ1-1; no reliable D call. Germline-derived CDR1 and CDR2 are LNHDA and SQIVND (reference sequence). This CDR3 has 16 residues. Trimming removed 8 bases at V and 0 bases at J, with 19 bases between. CDR3 protein: CASSSLTRFMNTEAFF. Written as DNA, the CDR3 is TGTGCCAGTTCCTCCCTTACAAGGTTTATGAACACTGAAGCTTTCTTT.

The chain is built from TRBV11-1 and TRBJ2-3; TRBD1 matches 9 bases. Germline V lookup: CDR1 SGHAT, CDR2 FQDESV (reference sequence). The CDR3 loop spans 15 amino acids. Losses at the gene ends were 4 bases for V and 4 bases for J; bases not matched to a gene: 6. The CDR3 DNA reads TGTGCCAGCAGCTCCGGGACAGGGTTACCAGATACGCAGTATTTT. Translated, it gives CASSSGTGLPDTQYF.

The chain uses TRBV27 and TRBJ1-1, with D perhaps matching TRBD1 (6 bases). This CDR3 is 16 amino acids long. Germline values: CDR1 MNHEY, CDR2 SMNVEV (reference sequence). V lost 6 bases, J lost 4 bases, and 21 bases lay in between. The CDR3 nucleotides are TGTGCCAGCAGCCGTAACGGGGGGGGCTGGGGCACTGAAGCTTTCTTT. It translates to CASSRNGGGWGTEAFF.

The chain combines TRBV6-5 with TRBJ2-7; 12 positions match TRBD1. The V gene's germline CDR1 is MNHEY and CDR2 SVGAGI. After removal of 7 bases from V and 5 bases from J, the junction contained 6 bases not matched to a gene. The CDR3 consists of 14 residues. As DNA, the CDR3 is TGTGCCAGCAACCGGGACAGGGGGCAGAACGAGCAGTACTTC. As protein: CASNRDRGQNEQYF.

The chain uses TRBV7-6 and TRBJ1-2, with TRBD1 identical over 9 bases. Germline V CDR1 and CDR2: SGHVS, FNYEAQ. CDR3 length equals 18 residues. V lost 5 bases and J lost 8; bases outside the gene matches: 21. Here the CDR3 reads CASSISTGTGTFTGGYTF. CDR3 nucleotide sequence: TGTGCCAGCAGCATTTCCACCGGGACAGGGACCTTCACTGGGGGCTACACCTTC.

The chain recombines TRBV18 with TRBJ1-6, with 8 bases identical to TRBD1. The ends lost 6 bases at V and 9 bases at J; junction bases unmatched: 7. Germline V lookup: CDR1 KGHSH, CDR2 LQKENI. CDR3 length: 14 amino acids. The CDR3 loop reads CASSLGTGGSPLHF. CDR3 nucleotides: TGTGCCAGCTCCCTAGGGACAGGCGGTTCACCCCTCCACTTT.

The chain is built from TRBV5-1 and TRBJ1-2; TRBD1 might be the D (5 bases). The CDR3 is 15 amino acids. V was pared by 0 bases and J by 7 bases, with 16 bases between. Germline loops: CDR1 SGHRS, CDR2 YFSETQ. The CDR3 sequence: CASSLDAGYMGGYTF. CDR3 bases: TGCGCCAGCAGCTTGGATGCAGGGTATATGGGTGGCTACACCTTC.

DNA for the CDR3: TGTGCCAGTAGTATATGGGGGTTGGGGGAGACCCAGTACTTC. It is translated as CASSIWGLGETQYF. The rearrangement uses TRBV19 and TRBJ2-5; D assignment may be TRBD1 or TRBD2 (5 bases each). The V end was cut by 2 bases, the J end by 5 bases, with 12 bases between. Germline V gene data show CDR1 as LNHDA and CDR2 as SQIVND (reference sequence). This CDR3 region has 14 residues.

This clone was detected only a few times. The junction and the germline gene differ at one end; a read error may be behind it. This sequence joins TRBV6-5 and TRBJ1-5; D remains unclear. The CDR3 contains 15 residues. Germline V gives CDR1 MNHEY, CDR2 SVGAGI. The DNA for the CDR3 is TGTGCCAGCAGCGTTCGGCGGAGTAGCGATCAGCCCCAGCATTTT. Translated, it gives CASSVRRSSDQPQHF.

The rearrangement links TRBV9 to TRBJ1-1, with a weak D call TRBD1 (5 bases). Germline V CDR1 and CDR2: SGDLS, YYNGEE. The CDR3 length is 17 residues. Trimming removed 4 bases from V and 1 base from J, with 20 bases in between. The CDR3 sequence is CASSSRSPSQGNTEAFF. The CDR3 nucleotides read TGTGCCAGCAGCTCCCGTAGCCCTTCCCAGGGGAACACTGAAGCTTTCTTT.

This rearrangement joins TRBV9 to TRBJ2-7; 7 nucleotides line up with TRBD2. The trim removed 0 bases at V and 1 base at J, leaving 1 base unmatched. The CDR3 is made up of 14 amino acids. Germline V gene sequence: CDR1 SGDLS, CDR2 YYNGEE. CDR3 residues: CASSVGAGSYEQYF. In DNA, the CDR3 is TGTGCCAGCAGCGTAGGAGCGGGATCCTACGAGCAGTACTTC.

This sequence joins TRBV5-5 and TRBJ1-2, with D hard to call. V lost 1 base to trimming and J lost 6 bases, with 13 bases between them. The germline V gene has CDR1 SGHKS and CDR2 YYEKEE (reference sequence). The CDR3 is 14 amino acids. The CDR3 DNA sequence: TGTGCCAGCAGCTTGCTAAAGGGATCGAATGGCTACACCTTC. As protein: CASSLLKGSNGYTF.

The chain uses TRBV7-2 and TRBJ2-7, with TRBD2 matching 12 bases. Germline values: CDR1 SGHTA, CDR2 FQGNSA. The CDR3 is made up of 15 amino acids. The junction had 4 bases not matched to a gene; V was cut back by 5 bases and J by 2 bases. CDR3 residues: CASSQLAGGPYEQYF. The CDR3 coding sequence is TGTGCCAGCAGCCAACTAGCGGGGGGCCCCTACGAGCAGTACTTC. Supplemented by reference TRBV7-2 and TRBJ2-7, the full variable domain reads GAGVSQSPSNKVTEKGKDVELRCDPISGHTALYWYRQSLGQGLEFLIYFQGNSAPDKSGLPSDRFSAERTGGSVSTLTIQRTQQEDSAVYLCASSQLAGGPYEQYFGPGTRLTVT.

The V call is TRBV6-5, the J call TRBJ1-1, with a tentative D call TRBD1 (5 bases). Germline loops: CDR1 MNHEY, CDR2 SVGAGI. There are 14 residues in the CDR3. Trimming left V 8 bases short and J 0 bases short, with 13 bases between. The CDR3 DNA reads TGTGCCAGCCAGGACACTACTCTGAACACTGAAGCTTTCTTT. Protein: CASQDTTLNTEAFF.

This clone is a singleton in its sample. This sequence joins TRBV6-1 and TRBJ1-3; D is unresolved. With 6 bases removed from V and 3 bases from J, the gap between germline ends came to 6 bases. Per germline, CDR1 MNHNS and CDR2 SASEGT. This CDR3 contains 12 residues. Written as DNA, the CDR3 is TGTGCCAGCAGCCGCGGTGGAAACACCATATATTTT. It encodes CASSRGGNTIYF.

CDR3 in amino acids: CASSVSDSGGNTIYF. DNA for the CDR3: TGTGCCAGCAGCGTAAGTGACTCGGGAGGAAACACCATATATTTT. V and J are TRBV9 and TRBJ1-3, with unresolved D. Trimming left V 1 base short and J 4 bases short, with 12 bases between. The V gene's germline CDR1 is SGDLS and CDR2 YYNGEE. This CDR3 is built from 15 residues.

Only one count was recorded for this clone. CDR3: CASSIGTEQYF. The CDR3 nucleotides are TGTGCCAGTAGTATAGGGACAGAGCAGTACTTC. The chain carries TRBV19 and TRBJ2-7; TRBD1 might be the D (5 bases). The germline CDR1 and CDR2 sequences are LNHDA and SQIVND (reference sequence). V gave up 1 base and J gave up 7 bases, with 5 bases separating them. The CDR3 sequence is 11 residues long.